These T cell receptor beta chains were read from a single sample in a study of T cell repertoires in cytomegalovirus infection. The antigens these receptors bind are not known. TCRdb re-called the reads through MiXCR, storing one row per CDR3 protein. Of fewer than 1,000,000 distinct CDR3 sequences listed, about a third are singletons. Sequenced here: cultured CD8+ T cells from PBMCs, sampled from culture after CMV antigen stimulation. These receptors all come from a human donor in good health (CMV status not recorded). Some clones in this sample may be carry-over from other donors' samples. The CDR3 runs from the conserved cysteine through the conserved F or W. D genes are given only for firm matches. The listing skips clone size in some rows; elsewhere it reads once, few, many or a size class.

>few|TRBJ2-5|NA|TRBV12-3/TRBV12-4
TGTGCCAGCAGTGATGGAACAGGCCTACAGTACTTC
CASSDGTGLQYF
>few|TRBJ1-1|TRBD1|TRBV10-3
TGTGCCATCAGTGACTGGACAGGTCTGAACACTGAAGCTTTCTTT
CAISDWTGLNTEAFF
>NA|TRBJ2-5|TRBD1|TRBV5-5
TGTGCCAGCAGCAGCCGACAGGGGGCTGCGATCGAGACCCAGTACTTC
CASSSRQGAAIETQYF
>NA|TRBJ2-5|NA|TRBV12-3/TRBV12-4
TGTGCCAGCAGCCATGACAGTAGCGAGACCCAGTACTTC
CASSHDSSETQYF
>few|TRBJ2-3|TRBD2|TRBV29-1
TGCAGCGTTGATGAGGCGGGGGGTTTTAGCACAGATACGCAGTATTTT
CSVDEAGGFSTDTQYF
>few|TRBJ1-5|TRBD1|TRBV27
TGTGCCAGCACCCCAGGGGGGGCAGGTCAGCCCCAGCATTTT
CASTPGGAGQPQHF
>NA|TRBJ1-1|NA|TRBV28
TGTGCCAGCAGTCGTGCTGCGTTGAACACTGAAGCTTTCTTT
CASSRAALNTEAFF
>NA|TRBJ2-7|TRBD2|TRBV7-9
TGTGCCAGCGAGGGCGGACTAGGACCTTACGAGCAGTACTTC
CASEGGLGPYEQYF
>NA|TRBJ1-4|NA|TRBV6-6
TGTGCCAGCAACAACCGGGGAGCTAATGAAAAACTGTTTTTT
CASNNRGANEKLFF
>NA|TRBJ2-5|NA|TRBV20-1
TGCAGTGCCAGGACCGGCCAAGAGACCCAGTACTTC
CSARTGQETQYF
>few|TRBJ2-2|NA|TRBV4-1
TGCGCCAGCAGCCCCTCGACGGGGCCAAACACCGGGGAGCTGTTTTTT
CASSPSTGPNTGELFF
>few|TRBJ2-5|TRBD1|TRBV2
TGTGCCAGCAGTGACTTTTCAGGGGGCATCGAGACCCAGTACTTC
CASSDFSGGIETQYF
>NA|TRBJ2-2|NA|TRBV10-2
TGCGCCAGCAGTGCCCCGGGGAAGTTGGACACCGGGGAGCTGTTTTTT
CASSAPGKLDTGELFF
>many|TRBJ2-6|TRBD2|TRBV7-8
TGTGCCAGCAACTCGGGAGGACGGAACTCTGGGGCCAACGTCCTGACTTTC
CASNSGGRNSGANVLTF